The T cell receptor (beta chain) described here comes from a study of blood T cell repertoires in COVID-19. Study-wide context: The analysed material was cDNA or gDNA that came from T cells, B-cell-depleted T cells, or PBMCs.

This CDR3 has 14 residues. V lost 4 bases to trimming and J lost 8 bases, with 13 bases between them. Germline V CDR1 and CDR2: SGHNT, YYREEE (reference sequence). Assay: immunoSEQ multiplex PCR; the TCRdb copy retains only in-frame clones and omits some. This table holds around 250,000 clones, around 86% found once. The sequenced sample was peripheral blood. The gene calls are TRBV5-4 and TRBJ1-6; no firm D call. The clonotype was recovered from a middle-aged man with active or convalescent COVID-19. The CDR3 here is CASSRELEDSPLHF. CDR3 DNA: TGTGCCAGCAGCCGGGAGCTGGAGGATTCACCCCTCCACTTT.